This T cell receptor beta chain stems from a study of control samples from healthy donors and cancer patients. J lost 9 bases, V lost 5 bases, and 10 bases had no gene match. This CDR3 contains 14 residues. Germline CDR1 is PRHDT and CDR2 is FYEKMQ (reference sequence). TCRdb's table, derived via immunoSEQ multiplex PCR, lists solely in-frame clones and lacks some. The data show about 82,000 clones, more than 75% seen once. The sample taken for sequencing was blood. The receptor was derived from a man aged 45 to 65 in good health. The V call is TRBV13, the J call TRBJ2-1; TRBD2 matches 7 bases. This chain's CDR3 is CASSPRTSFTEQFF. DNA for the CDR3: TGTGCCAGCAGCCCCAGGACTAGTTTCACTGAGCAGTTCTTC. Full variable domain (missing parts from reference TRBV13 and TRBJ2-1): AAGVIQSPRHLIKEKRETATLKCYPIPRHDTVYWYQQGPGQDPQFLISFYEKMQSDKGSIPDRFSAQQFSDYHSELNMSSLELGDSALYFCASSPRTSFTEQFFGPGTRLTVL.